This TCR beta chain was recorded in a study of blood T cells in healthy people across ages. Then a second PCR, running about 6 to 11 cycles, was carried out with a sample-barcoded 5' primer and a J-beta primer mix. TCRdb redid the calling of the 5' RACE reads with MiXCR, one entry per CDR3 protein. The table lists about 1.5 million distinct CDR3 sequences, 42% of them singletons. This CDR3 contains 15 residues. V dropped 0 bases and J dropped 2 bases, with 14 bases sitting between them. The germline V gene encodes CDR1 DFQATT and CDR2 SNEGSKA (reference sequence). This clonotype was observed a handful of times.

Specimen: blood. The sequence came from a woman under 30 in good health. J is TRBJ2-7 and V is TRBV20-1, with D unresolved. The CDR3, as DNA: TGCAGTGCTAGAGAACCGGCGCTAGGGCCCTACGAGCAGTACTTC. Amino acids: CSAREPALGPYEQYF.